This entry lists 32 T cell receptor beta chains sequenced from one sample in a study of shared clonotypes between healthy human individuals. CD45RO-negative, CCR7-positively selected cells formed the naive CD8 fraction, excluding terminally differentiated effector memory CD45RA+ cells. Some clones are missing from TCRdb's copy, which holds only in-frame ones; the method was immunoSEQ multiplex PCR. The table lists 1.5 million to 2.5 million clones, approximately 95% of them singletons, with 1.2% in the top ten. The sequenced material came from naive CD8+ T cells sorted from blood. These receptor sequences come from a man younger than 30 in good health.

The chain recombines TRBV5-4 with TRBJ2-3, with D perhaps TRBD1 or TRBD2 (5 bases each). This CDR3 has 15 amino acids. Germline V gives CDR1 SGHNT, CDR2 YYREEE (reference sequence). The germline V and J ends were trimmed by 2 bases and 0 bases, with 10 bases remaining between them. The CDR3 DNA reads as TGTGCCAGCAGCTTTTTTGGGGGAAGCACAGATACGCAGTATTTT. It is translated as CASSFFGGSTDTQYF.

The chain joins TRBV6-5 to TRBJ2-4; 8 bases map to TRBD1. This CDR3 is 13 amino acids long. CDR1 and CDR2 (germline): MNHEY, SVGAGI. The V segment lost 11 bases and the J segment 0 bases; nucleotides outside the gene matches: 3. The CDR3: CASRGRAKNIQYF. In DNA form, the CDR3 reads TGTGCCTCCAGGGGGCGAGCCAAAAACATTCAGTACTTC.

The CDR3 is CASSLELGGAYEQYF. For the CDR3, the DNA is TGTGCCAGCAGCTTGGAATTAGGGGGAGCCTACGAGCAGTACTTC. The chain uses TRBV5-4 and TRBJ2-7, with D maybe TRBD1 (6 bases). V gave up 0 bases and J gave up 2 bases, with 12 bases separating them. The germline CDR1 and CDR2 sequences are SGHNT and YYREEE (reference sequence). The CDR3 spans 15 residues. The entire variable domain, with the rest obtained from reference TRBV5-4 and TRBJ2-7, is as follows: ETGVTQSPTHLIKTRGQQVTLRCSSQSGHNTVSWYQQALGQGPQFIFQYYREEENGRGNFPPRFSGLQFPNYSSELNVNALELDDSALYLCASSLELGGAYEQYFGPGTRLTVT.

V and J are TRBV4-1 and TRBJ2-5, with D unresolved. The CDR3 length is 16 residues. V was pared by 1 base and J by 0 bases, with 12 bases between. The germline V gene encodes CDR1 MGHRA and CDR2 YSYEKL. CDR3 residues: CASSQGNTRYQETQYF. The CDR3, as DNA: TGCGCCAGCAGCCAAGGTAACACCCGGTACCAAGAGACCCAGTACTTC.

The chain carries TRBV27 and TRBJ1-1; D gene unclear. The CDR3 is made up of 13 amino acids. The V gene lost 7 bases and the J gene lost 6 bases, with 15 bases spanning the gap. CDR1 and CDR2 from the germline V gene are MNHEY and SMNVEV (reference sequence). CDR3 loop: CASNYRSGSEAFF. The CDR3 DNA reads TGTGCCAGCAATTATCGAAGTGGGTCTGAAGCTTTCTTT.

This clone was seen more than once but under ten times. At the DNA level, this CDR3 is encoded by other sequences in the same sample as well. The chain combines TRBV27 with TRBJ2-7; 7 nucleotides line up with TRBD1. Germline V gene data show CDR1 as MNHEY and CDR2 as SMNVEV (reference sequence). The CDR3 length is 13 residues. V was clipped by 2 bases and J by 4 bases; unmatched bases: 2. CDR3 DNA sequence: TGTGCCAGCAGTTTAGGGACAGCTTACGAGCAGTACTTC. Translated: CASSLGTAYEQYF.

V gene TRBV6-1 combines with J gene TRBJ2-1, with unresolved D. Germline V gene lookup returns CDR1 MNHNS and CDR2 SASEGT. The CDR3 covers 13 residues. The V end lost 3 bases, the J end lost 4 bases, and 7 bases lay between the germline ends. The CDR3 spells CASSDRVYNEQFF. DNA for the CDR3: TGTGCCAGCAGTGATCGGGTTTACAATGAGCAGTTCTTC.

This clone was recorded once. A much larger clone lies one base from this, so it may be a read error. The genes are TRBV11-2 and TRBJ2-7; possible D gene TRBD2, 5 bases. Trimming removed 2 bases from V and 3 bases from J, with 5 bases in between. This CDR3 region has 12 residues. CDR1 SGHAT and CDR2 FQNNGV come from the germline V gene. The CDR3 loop is CASSLRGYEQYF. The CDR3 coding sequence is TGTGCCAGCAGCTTACGGGGCTACGAGCAGTACTTC. The full variable domain, in which reference TRBV11-2 and TRBJ2-7 provide the parts outside the CDR3, is EAGVAQSPRYKIIEKRQSVAFWCNPISGHATLYWYQQILGQGPKLLIQFQNNGVVDDSQLPKDRFSAERLKGVDSTLKIQPAKLEDSAVYLCASSLRGYEQYFGPGTRLTVT.

The chain joins TRBV27 to TRBJ1-1, with 7 positions matching TRBD1. Germline CDR1 reads MNHEY; CDR2 reads SMNVEV (reference sequence). The J segment lost 5 bases and the V segment lost 5 bases, leaving 11 bases of the junction unmatched. This CDR3 region has 15 residues. CDR3 in amino acids: CASSPETGRNTEAFF. CDR3 nucleotides: TGTGCCAGCAGTCCGGAGACAGGGCGGAATACTGAAGCTTTCTTT.

J is TRBJ2-2 and V is TRBV9; TRBD1 might be the D (5 bases). This CDR3 has 16 amino acids. Germline V gene sequence: CDR1 SGDLS, CDR2 YYNGEE. V dropped 0 bases and J dropped 0 bases, with 9 bases sitting between them. Here the CDR3 DNA reads TGTGCCAGCAGCGTAGCAGAGGACACGAACACCGGGGAGCTGTTTTTT. This encodes CASSVAEDTNTGELFF.

The chain has TRBV4-1 and TRBJ2-7; 7 positions agree with TRBD2. This CDR3 spans 14 amino acids. Unmatched junction bases numbered 6, after V lost 3 bases and J lost 4 bases. The germline CDR1 and CDR2 sequences are MGHRA and YSYEKL. This CDR3 is CASSQGGNQYEQYF. DNA for the CDR3: TGCGCCAGCAGCCAGGGGGGGAACCAGTACGAGCAGTACTTC.

The chain joins TRBV4-1 to TRBJ2-7; D not resolved. In germline, CDR1 is MGHRA, CDR2 YSYEKL. Trimming removed 2 bases from V and 3 bases from J, with 14 bases in between. This CDR3 contains 15 residues. CDR3 residues: CASSQLYGSDYEQYF. DNA of the CDR3: TGCGCCAGCAGCCAACTATACGGGTCGGACTACGAGCAGTACTTC.

This clone occurred a few times. The genes are TRBV6-5 and TRBJ1-2, with 7 bases lining up with TRBD1. Germline assignment: CDR1 MNHEY and CDR2 SVGAGI. V was pared by 0 bases and J by 2 bases, with 0 bases of the junction left unmatched. The CDR3 runs to 14 residues. This CDR3 reads CASSYSDRNYGYTF. CDR3 in DNA: TGTGCCAGCAGTTACTCGGACAGGAACTATGGCTACACCTTC.

Note on this clone: This sample includes further DNA sequences coding for the same CDR3. The gene calls are TRBV5-5 and TRBJ1-2; unclear D gene. The length of the CDR3 is 13 residues. Trimming stripped 4 bases from V and 0 bases from J, with 7 bases between. Germline V gives CDR1 SGHKS, CDR2 YYEKEE (reference sequence). CDR3 sequence: CASSPGANYGYTF. CDR3 sequence (DNA): TGTGCCAGCAGCCCGGGAGCTAACTATGGCTACACCTTC.

As to this clone: Other DNA sequences in this specimen translate into the identical CDR3. The CDR3: CASSVEGNEKLFF. Here the CDR3 DNA reads TGTGCCAGCAGCGTAGAAGGGAATGAAAAACTGTTTTTT. V gene TRBV9 combines with J gene TRBJ1-4; no definite D call. Germline-derived CDR1 and CDR2 are SGDLS and YYNGEE. V lost 0 bases, J lost 5 bases, and 5 bases lay in between. The CDR3 is 13 residues long.

V usage is TRBV10-1 and J usage is TRBJ2-7; D tentatively fits TRBD1 or TRBD2 (5 bases each). The CDR3 has 14 residues. V lost 8 bases to trimming and J lost 7 bases, with 21 bases between them. Germline V CDR1 and CDR2: WNHNN, SYGVQD (reference sequence). CDR3 DNA: TGCGCCAGCTATAGCCGGGACCCCGCGGAGGAGCAGTACTTC. This encodes CASYSRDPAEEQYF.

The chain is built from TRBV9 and TRBJ2-1, with a possible D match to TRBD2 (6 bases). Trimming took off 0 bases at V and 1 base at J, with 8 bases between the two ends. Germline assignment: CDR1 SGDLS and CDR2 YYNGEE. There are 15 residues in the CDR3. In nucleotides, the CDR3 is TGTGCCAGCAGCGTAGGGCGGGATTCCTACAATGAGCAGTTCTTC. It translates to CASSVGRDSYNEQFF.

Here the CDR3 reads CASSLGEAAYEQYF. The CDR3 DNA reads TGTGCCAGCAGCTTAGGGGAGGCGGCCTACGAGCAGTACTTC. This chain uses TRBV11-2 with TRBJ2-7, with D perhaps matching TRBD2 (6 bases). This CDR3 spans 14 amino acids. Germline lookup yields CDR1 SGHAT and CDR2 FQNNGV. With 1 base removed from V and 2 bases from J, the gap between germline ends came to 9 bases.

The rearrangement joins TRBV7-9 to TRBJ2-3; the D call may be TRBD1 or TRBD2 (5 bases each). Deletions cut 4 bases from V and 5 bases from J, with 16 bases between. CDR3 length: 15 amino acids. CDR1 SEHNR and CDR2 FQNEAQ come from the germline V gene (reference sequence). The CDR3 region has the DNA TGTGCCAGCAGCTGGGGGAGCGCCGACGTAGATACGCAGTATTTT. Translating it yields CASSWGSADVDTQYF. The whole variable domain, filled in from reference TRBV7-9 and TRBJ2-3, reads DTGVSQNPRHKITKRGQNVTFRCDPISEHNRLYWYRQTLGQGPEFLTYFQNEAQLEKSRLLSDRFSAERPKGSFSTLEIQRTEQGDSAMYLCASSWGSADVDTQYFGPGTRLTVL.

This chain links TRBV16 with TRBJ1-2, with D maybe TRBD1 (5 bases). This CDR3 spans 15 amino acids. The germline gives CDR1 KGHSY, CDR2 FQNENV. The ends were cut back, 4 bases at V and 5 bases at J, with 17 bases in the middle. CDR3 protein: CASSPTKTAYYGYTF. CDR3 bases: TGTGCCAGCAGCCCAACCAAGACAGCGTATTATGGCTACACCTTC.

V is TRBV6-5 and J is TRBJ2-1, with 7 bases lining up with TRBD1. Germline CDR1 and CDR2: MNHEY and SVGAGI. The length of the CDR3 is 15 residues. V was clipped by 9 bases and J by 0 bases; unmatched bases: 8. As DNA, the CDR3 is TGTGCCAGTTCCTTCAGGGGGAGCTCCTACAATGAGCAGTTCTTC. Its protein is CASSFRGSSYNEQFF.

The genes are TRBV7-9 and TRBJ2-5; 7 bases are a match to TRBD2. The V segment lost 5 bases and the J segment 0 bases; nucleotides outside the gene matches: 6. CDR3 size: 15 residues. Germline V lookup: CDR1 SEHNR, CDR2 FQNEAQ (reference sequence). CDR3 nucleotide sequence: TGTGCCAGCAGCCCAGAGCGGGGCCACCAAGAGACCCAGTACTTC. Encoded protein: CASSPERGHQETQYF. The whole variable domain, filled in from reference TRBV7-9 and TRBJ2-5, reads DTGVSQNPRHKITKRGQNVTFRCDPISEHNRLYWYRQTLGQGPEFLTYFQNEAQLEKSRLLSDRFSAERPKGSFSTLEIQRTEQGDSAMYLCASSPERGHQETQYFGPGTRLLVL.

The J gene is TRBJ2-1, the V gene TRBV27; 7 bases match TRBD1. V shed 5 bases and J 1 base; nucleotides not matched to a gene: 5. CDR3 length: 15 residues. Germline V lookup: CDR1 MNHEY, CDR2 SMNVEV (reference sequence). CDR3 in amino acids: CASSPSTGSYNEQFF. In DNA, the CDR3 is TGTGCCAGCAGTCCCTCGACAGGGTCCTACAATGAGCAGTTCTTC.

The V call is TRBV5-1, the J call TRBJ2-3; D is undetermined. CDR1 is SGHRS, CDR2 YFSETQ, per germline. Trimming took off 4 bases at V and 2 bases at J, with 8 bases between the two ends. This CDR3 spans 13 amino acids. The CDR3 DNA follows: TGCGCCAGCAGCCTACCCTACACAGATACGCAGTATTTT. Protein product: CASSLPYTDTQYF.

This clone was counted a single time. The chain joins TRBV5-6 to TRBJ2-7, with a tentative D call TRBD1 (6 bases). This CDR3 has 15 amino acids. Per the germline V gene, CDR1 is SGHDT and CDR2 is YYEEEE. Trimming pared 4 bases from V and 1 base from J, leaving 15 bases between. CDR3 in DNA: TGTGCCAGCAGCCCGTGGACAGTTTTATCCTACGAGCAGTACTTC. Protein sequence: CASSPWTVLSYEQYF.

The chain joins TRBV4-3 to TRBJ2-1, with 10 bases matching TRBD2. V lost 0 bases to trimming and J lost 8 bases; unmatched junction nucleotides: 7. The germline CDR1 and CDR2 sequences are LGHNA and YSLEER. CDR3 length equals 16 residues. The CDR3 loop reads CASSQDRTSGVDEQFF. The CDR3 nucleotides read TGCGCCAGCAGCCAAGATCGAACTAGCGGGGTAGATGAGCAGTTCTTC.

The chain employs TRBV29-1 and TRBJ2-3; the match to TRBD2 covers 7 bases. This CDR3 contains 16 residues. Germline V gene sequence: CDR1 SQVTM, CDR2 ANQGSEA. V shed 0 bases, J shed 2 bases, and the junction held 8 bases outside the gene matches. The DNA of the CDR3 is TGCAGCGTTGAAGATCCCGGCGGGAGATACACAGATACGCAGTATTTT. Protein product: CSVEDPGGRYTDTQYF.

This chain uses TRBV6-5 with TRBJ2-7; TRBD2 matches 8 bases. The V and J ends lost 7 bases and 1 base, in that order; junction bases with no gene match: 9. Germline assignment: CDR1 MNHEY and CDR2 SVGAGI. CDR3 length: 15 residues. This chain's CDR3 is CASTPGGQWSYEQYF. The CDR3 DNA is TGTGCCAGCACCCCGGGGGGGCAGTGGTCCTACGAGCAGTACTTC.

The genes are TRBV7-2 and TRBJ1-1; D unresolved. The V and J ends lost 4 bases and 1 base respectively, with 16 bases between them. The CDR3 totals 16 residues. CDR1 SGHTA and CDR2 FQGNSA come from the germline V gene. CDR3 sequence: CASSSSPGLGNTEAFF. DNA for the CDR3: TGTGCCAGCAGCTCGTCCCCGGGTCTGGGGAACACTGAAGCTTTCTTT. Using reference TRBV7-2 and TRBJ1-1 for the parts outside the CDR3, the full variable domain is GAGVSQSPSNKVTEKGKDVELRCDPISGHTALYWYRQSLGQGLEFLIYFQGNSAPDKSGLPSDRFSAERTGGSVSTLTIQRTQQEDSAVYLCASSSSPGLGNTEAFFGQGTRLTVV.

As for this clone: The same CDR3 can be traced to other DNA sequences in this sample. The chain combines TRBV5-5 with TRBJ2-7; a possible D gene is TRBD2 (6 bases). Per germline, CDR1 SGHKS and CDR2 YYEKEE (reference sequence). Deletions cut 0 bases from V and 2 bases from J, with 9 bases between. The CDR3 is 14 amino acids. DNA of the CDR3: TGTGCCAGCAGCTTGGTGGGGGGTACCTACGAGCAGTACTTC. Translating it yields CASSLVGGTYEQYF.

The chain links TRBV6-5 to TRBJ2-3, with 7 nucleotides matching TRBD1. The ends lost 4 bases at V and 2 bases at J; junction bases unmatched: 9. Germline V gene sequence: CDR1 MNHEY, CDR2 SVGAGI. This CDR3 comprises 16 residues. The DNA of the CDR3 is TGTGCCAGCAGTTCTCACAGGGGAGAGGACACAGATACGCAGTATTTT. Amino acids: CASSSHRGEDTDTQYF.

The chain joins TRBV11-2 to TRBJ2-3, with 13 positions matching TRBD2. The J segment lost 2 bases and the V segment lost 11 bases, leaving 4 bases of the junction unmatched. CDR1 is SGHAT, CDR2 FQNNGV, per germline. The CDR3 is 14 amino acids. The CDR3 coding sequence is TGTGCCGGGGGACTAGCGGGGCTCACAGATACGCAGTATTTT. Translation gives CAGGLAGLTDTQYF.